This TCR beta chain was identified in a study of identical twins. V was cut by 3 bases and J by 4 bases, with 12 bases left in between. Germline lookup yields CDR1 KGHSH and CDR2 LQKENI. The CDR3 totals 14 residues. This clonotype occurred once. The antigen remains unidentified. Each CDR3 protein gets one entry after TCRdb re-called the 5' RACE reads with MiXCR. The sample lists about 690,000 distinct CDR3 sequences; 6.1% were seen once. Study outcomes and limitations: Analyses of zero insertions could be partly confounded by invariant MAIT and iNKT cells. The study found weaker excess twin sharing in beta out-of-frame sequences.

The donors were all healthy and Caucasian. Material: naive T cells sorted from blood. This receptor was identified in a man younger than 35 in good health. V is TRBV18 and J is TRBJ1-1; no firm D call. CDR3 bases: TGTGCCAGCTCACCCAGCGTCGGGTCCACTGAAGCTTTCTTT. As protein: CASSPSVGSTEAFF.